Described below is a single T cell receptor (beta chain) sequence and its context. This clone's antigen is unknown. No clone much larger than this one lies a single base away; base qualities are absent. This entry belongs to a study of cytomegalovirus exposure and HLA in healthy donors (dated by TCRdb to 2016 to 2017). For the wider study: According to an earlier analysis of a few hundred of the donors, some 180 million T cells yielded roughly 110 million unique TCR beta sequences and about 280 Gb of sequence data. Of the approximately 400 genotyped donors, approximately 83% fell in the genetic ancestry cluster associated with self-reported Caucasian donors. In a later analysis, previously published TCR beta repertoires from some 640 donors were re-analyzed and high-resolution HLA genotyping was added so that TCR occurrence patterns could be studied. The study aimed to test whether signatures of past pathogen exposure could be identified by cataloging public T cell receptors. The study used immunosequencing to profile the T cell repertoires of approximately 690 subjects and linked those repertoires to cytomegalovirus serostatus. An earlier analysis of 587 of the donors applied high-throughput TCR beta sequencing to assess whether each TCR beta V gene segment acted as functional or pseudogenic. The number of donors typed differed by locus, with 629-630 for A, B, C, DRB1 and DQB1, more than 500 for DQA1, 600 to 610 for DPA1, and 400 to 490 for DPB1. An early release that covered some 630 HLA-typed donors contained around 330 gigabases of sequencing data and approximately 85 million unique TCR sequences. Genome-wide SNP genotypes for about 55% of the 666 donors were used in a later genetic analysis, which treated that subset as a discovery cohort. Donor age, sex, ethnicity and CMV serostatus were collected together with the repertoire data. All discovery cohort repertoires had been generated on a single sequencing platform. To predict cytomegalovirus infection status, the study brought together high-throughput TCR immunosequencing, statistical association of individual TCRs with disease status, and machine learning. Rather than drawing on any new phenotypic data, the later analysis identified candidate immune exposures from TCR beta sequences and the way those sequences occurred across donors. Four to six DR-DQ haplotypes were handled as single units for association and clustering, since linkage in the cohort was strong. Across approximately 420 genotyped donors of the cohort, an average of roughly 250,000 unique TCR beta nucleotide sequences per donor were sequenced, and 15% to 20% of those sequences were non-productive. Both class I and class II loci were covered by HLA typing, at four-digit resolution. A separate validation cohort of about 110 different subjects was used in addition to the roughly 670-subject first cohort. Points the paper makes about the study in general: While some public TCRs were present in many individuals, most TCR sequences turned up only very rarely across donors. The presence/absence analyses assumed that sequencing depth was roughly uniform across donors, and that assumption may not be true. Compared with the approximately 710-donor mean, donors in an Asian-associated ancestry cluster had fewer N-insertions in productive TCRs, according to a later genetic analysis. Seventeen rarely observed V segments, including chromosome 9 orphons, were excluded from the earlier analysis of a few hundred of the donors because counts were too low. CMV serostatus was the only immune exposure information available for the cohort. Correlated functional status among segregating V segments might reflect linkage disequilibrium, but an unknown experimental factor could not be ruled out. In vitro tests confirmed that three of the cytomegalovirus-associated TCR beta chains recognize cytomegalovirus antigens. In a later genetic analysis, a missense DCLRE1C variant was associated with V-gene and J-gene trimming of TCR beta chains, and the association was replicated in an independent cohort. The sequencing pipeline was judged likely to have produced a cluster of highly shared sequence variants as a technical artifact. The authors suggested that the approach could potentially be generalized to other disease states and immunological phenotypes. Some IMGT-functional V segments, including TRBV6-2 and TRBV6-3, could not be told apart with the 87-base-pair reads, so those segments were excluded. In a later analysis, most CMV-associated TCR beta chains were found to appear HLA-restricted, with HLA associations seemingly driven largely by CMV exposure. In a later analysis, TCR association rates were found to vary across HLA loci, with the most associated TCRs seen for DRB1 alleles and the fewest for HLA-C alleles. An earlier analysis of approximately 500 of the donors showed that most TCR beta V segments appeared in productive rearrangements either about 87% or about 30% of the time, which broadly matched IMGT annotations. Compared with equally common non-associated chains, HLA-associated TCR beta chains in a later analysis were more clonally expanded and had lower generation probabilities. Specific HLA alleles were associated with 15,000 to 20,000 TCR beta sequences at a false discovery rate of 0.05 in a later analysis. The classifier was reported to diagnose cytomegalovirus status with high specificity and sensitivity in both the original cohort and the validation cohort. A further reported finding was that TCR beta sequences accurately predicted the HLA-A and HLA-B alleles for most subjects in the first cohort. The cohort was sequenced for TCR beta chains only, and without alpha or paired-chain data the features that could be detected were limited. Because HLA typing was missing for some donors at each locus, association tests included only the typed subset. Assigning TCR associations to individual alleles was difficult when HLA alleles, especially DR and DQ, strongly co-occurred. Several of the top co-occurrence clusters appeared to be linked to parvovirus B19, influenza, CMV and Epstein-Barr virus, according to a later analysis. The study gave a list of over 150 TCR beta chains associated with cytomegalovirus.

In total, around 600 healthy bone marrow donors made up the cohort. At the time of sampling, all cohort members were nominally healthy, though unrecorded immune exposures were likely present. The donor was CMV seronegative and belonged to the group of under 400 seronegative cohort members. Each donor provided a peripheral blood sample, and peripheral blood mononuclear cells were used for TCR beta sequencing. Genomic DNA extraction from the blood cell samples was performed with the Qiagen DNeasy Blood Extraction Kit. V was cut back by 1 base and J by 3 bases, leaving a gap of 16 bases between them. The germline V gene (reference sequence) gives CDR1 as LNHNV and CDR2 as YYDKDF. There are 16 amino acids in the CDR3, from cysteine to phenylalanine inclusive. The retained sequence is limited to the CDR3, 48 bases, with the frame set at the first base. Libraries were built with the immunoSEQ multiplex PCR assay. The multiplex PCR relied on a mix of 60 forward primers for TCR Vbeta segments and 13 reverse primers for TCR Jbeta segments. The CDR3 region of rearranged TCR beta genes was amplified from genomic DNA with a multiplex PCR assay. Amplified TCR beta libraries were sequenced as 87-base-pair reads on the Illumina HiSeq System. Per the authors' processing: A later analysis counted some 80 million unique TCR beta chains across the approximately 700 repertoires, and roughly 9.9 million of these chains were shared by at least two donors. Raw reads were error-corrected and collapsed into unique sequences with a nearest-neighbor algorithm that merged closely related sequences to remove PCR and sequencing errors. CDR3 sequences were aligned to IMGT reference sequences to assign V, D and J gene segments. For a sequence to be retained, at least a six-nucleotide match to both a V gene segment and a J gene segment was required. A rearrangement was called productive if the CDR3 had no stop codons and remained in frame with V and J, and every other rearrangement was called non-productive. CDR3 was defined by IMGT convention, running from the second conserved V-encoded cysteine to the conserved J-encoded phenylalanine. The earlier analysis of more than 450 of the donors excluded sequences that lacked an unambiguous match to a single V gene segment. An earlier analysis of several hundred of the donors classified V segments as functional when productive rearrangements were above 56.7% and as segregating when the standard deviation between donors was above 5%. A statistical classification framework was built to diagnose cytomegalovirus status from the catalog of TCR beta chain sequences. V and J gene assignment, in a later analysis, came from comparing TCR nucleotide sequences with IMGT/GENE-DB human TR gene sequences. A later analysis assigned CDR3 sequences and most-parsimonious VDJ recombination scenarios with the TCRdist pipeline. In a later analysis, every TCR beta chain was defined by the combination of its CDR3 amino acid sequence and its V-gene family, and reads without a unique V-gene family were dropped. To address suspected cross-contamination and a sequencing artifact, a later analysis removed several hundred highly shared, low-generation-probability nucleotide sequences. For each public chain, a later analysis derived a clonal expansion index from normalized ranks of inferred template counts within each repertoire. In a later analysis, generation probabilities were computed with a VDJ recombination model fitted to out-of-frame rearrangements, and the resulting probabilities were checked against IGoR. In a later analysis, TCR-TCR, TCR-HLA and TCR-CMV co-occurrence was scored with hypergeometric tests, and a repertoire-size bias correction was applied to TCR pairs. False discovery rates were estimated in a later analysis by permuting HLA or CMV assignments 20 times. In a later analysis, co-occurring TCRs were grouped with DBSCAN, and TCRdist sequence similarity was added when clustering was performed within HLA-allele-positive subsets. Repertoires with fewer than 30,000 or more than 120,000 public chains, plus five repertoires with anomalous nucleotide sharing, were excluded from co-occurrence clustering. Entries here come from immuneACCESS through TCRdb and include only in-frame sequences with V and J called. Some clones fail to appear in such tables; in the studies checked, an unresolved V gene covers under half of the shortfall, and the cause of the remainder is unknown. That table is the source of V, J and clone size, and D and trimming were worked out from the DNA. The table for this sample lists about 140,000 clones; just under 80% of them were counted only once. The ten largest account for 2.2% of the sample.

This receptor was taken from a man aged 25 to 40 in good health and CMV-seronegative. The chain is encoded by TRBV15 joined to TRBJ2-7, with the D gene not clear enough to name. Material for sequencing was PBMCs. The nucleotide sequence reads as follows: TGTGCCACCAGCAGAGGCGAGATCCCCCGCATCTACGAGCAGTACTTC. It codes for CATSRGEIPRIYEQYF.